The 29 T cell receptor beta chains presented below share a single source sample, sequenced in a study of blood T cells in healthy people across ages. The use of a sample-barcoded 5' primer and a J-beta primer mix characterized a second PCR of 7 to 11 cycles. Via MiXCR, TCRdb re-called the 5' RACE reads, giving one row per CDR3 protein. The sample has roughly 1.9 million distinct CDR3 sequences; approximately 39% are singletons. The sequenced material came from blood. The receptor source for this set is a human donor in good health.

The chain carries TRBV27 and TRBJ1-6, with D possibly matching TRBD1 (5 bases). The CDR3 extends over 14 amino acids. V was trimmed by 6 bases and J by 10 bases, leaving 16 bases between them. Germline values: CDR1 MNHEY, CDR2 SMNVEV (reference sequence). The chain's CDR3 is CASSTGTDLSPLHF. The DNA for the CDR3 is TGTGCCAGCAGCACCGGGACGGACTTATCACCCCTCCACTTT.

This sequence joins TRBV7-3 and TRBJ2-7; tentatively, D is TRBD1 (6 bases). Trimming shortened V by 2 bases and J by 6 bases, and 17 bases separated the two germline ends. This CDR3 has 15 amino acids. CDR1 SGHTA and CDR2 FQGTGA come from the germline V gene. CDR3 amino acids: CASSLGGHPLLEQYF. The CDR3 nucleotides read TGTGCCAGCAGCTTAGGGGGACATCCCCTTCTCGAGCAGTACTTC. Full variable domain (missing parts from reference TRBV7-3 and TRBJ2-7): GAGVSQTPSNKVTEKGKYVELRCDPISGHTALYWYRQSLGQGPEFLIYFQGTGAADDSGLPNDRFFAVRPEGSVSTLKIQRTERGDSAVYLCASSLGGHPLLEQYFGPGTRLTVT.

This chain joins TRBV20-1 and TRBJ2-5; the D gene is possibly TRBD1 (5 bases). The CDR3 runs to 15 residues. Deletions cut 5 bases from V and 0 bases from J, with 16 bases between. From germline, CDR1 is DFQATT and CDR2 SNEGSKA (reference sequence). The CDR3: CSAHPDTSYQETQYF. The CDR3 bases are TGCAGTGCTCACCCGGACACCTCGTACCAAGAGACCCAGTACTTC.

This clonotype was recorded a few times. This rearrangement joins TRBV4-1 to TRBJ2-3; unclear D gene. V lost 0 bases to trimming and J lost 3 bases, with 4 bases between them. Germline CDR1 MGHRA, CDR2 YSYEKL. This CDR3 contains 13 residues. CDR3 in amino acids: CASSQEFTDTQYF. CDR3 sequence (DNA): TGCGCCAGCAGCCAAGAATTTACAGATACGCAGTATTTT.

The chain links TRBV20-1 to TRBJ2-4, with 7 bases that match TRBD1. Germline V gene sequence: CDR1 DFQATT, CDR2 SNEGSKA (reference sequence). The junction had 2 bases not matched to a gene; V was cut back by 0 bases and J by 0 bases. The CDR3 totals 15 residues. The CDR3 loop reads CSAREDRVAKNIQYF. The CDR3 nucleotides are TGCAGTGCTAGAGAAGACAGGGTAGCCAAAAACATTCAGTACTTC.

This clonotype has only a few counts. V gene TRBV7-2 combines with J gene TRBJ1-1, with D perhaps matching TRBD1 (5 bases). CDR1 SGHTA and CDR2 FQGNSA come from the germline V gene. Trimming cost V 6 bases and J 4 bases, with 18 bases left between them. The CDR3 consists of 15 residues. CDR3 residues: CASRGTLGRATEAFF. In DNA, the CDR3 is TGTGCCAGCAGAGGGACGTTGGGGAGGGCCACTGAAGCTTTCTTT. The full variable domain, its missing parts supplied by reference TRBV7-2 and TRBJ1-1, is GAGVSQSPSNKVTEKGKDVELRCDPISGHTALYWYRQSLGQGLEFLIYFQGNSAPDKSGLPSDRFSAERTGGSVSTLTIQRTQQEDSAVYLCASRGTLGRATEAFFGQGTRLTVV.

The rearrangement links TRBV5-3 to TRBJ2-1, with D hard to call. TRBV5-3 is an ORF, with its function uncertain. The germline V and J ends were trimmed by 0 bases and 0 bases, with 7 bases remaining between them. CDR3 length: 15 residues. The DNA for the CDR3 is TGTGCCAGAAGCTTGGTTACGAGCTCCTACAATGAGCAGTTCTTC. Residues: CARSLVTSSYNEQFF.

The J gene is TRBJ1-1, the V gene TRBV27; D is uncertain. This CDR3 is 12 amino acids long. Trimming removed 5 bases from V and 1 base from J, with 5 bases in between. CDR1 MNHEY and CDR2 SMNVEV come from the germline V gene (reference sequence). The CDR3 loop is CASSAGNTEAFF. In nucleotides, the CDR3 is TGTGCCAGCAGTGCCGGGAACACTGAAGCTTTCTTT.

The chain links TRBV12-3 or TRBV12-4 to TRBJ1-4; perhaps TRBD1 as D (6 bases). The length of the CDR3 is 15 residues. V was clipped by 5 bases and J by 4 bases, with 14 bases between them. The chain's CDR3 is CASSTSGAVNEKLFF. For the CDR3, the DNA is TGTGCCAGCAGTACCTCGGGGGCCGTTAATGAAAAACTGTTTTTT.

A note on this clonotype: A much larger clonotype is one base distant, so this may be a read error. Here the CDR3 reads CASSRSGGLDIQYF. CDR3 bases: TGTGCCAGCAGCCGAAGCGGGGGGCTTGACATTCAGTACTTC. The chain combines TRBV11-2 with TRBJ2-7; 9 bases are shared with TRBD2. The J call may be in error: the DNA end matches TRBJ2-4 better. The CDR3 length is 14 residues. Germline-derived CDR1 and CDR2 are SGHAT and FQNNGV.

The chain couples TRBV20-1 to TRBJ1-2, with TRBD1 as a possible D gene (5 bases). In germline, CDR1 is DFQATT, CDR2 SNEGSKA (reference sequence). The CDR3 is 15 residues long. Trimming removed 0 bases at V and 3 bases at J, with 14 bases between. CDR3 amino acids: CSARDRGTVDYGYTF. The CDR3 region has the DNA TGCAGTGCTAGAGATAGGGGCACGGTAGACTATGGCTACACCTTC.

On this clonotype itself: An end of the junction differs from the germline gene, which may be a read error. This rearrangement joins TRBV29-1 to TRBJ2-5; unclear D gene. Germline V gene sequence: CDR1 SQVTM, CDR2 ANQGSEA. This CDR3 is 12 amino acids long. CDR3 in DNA: TGCAGCGTGGAAGATGACCTGGAGACCCAGTACTTC. Translating it yields CSVEDDLETQYF.

There are many counts of this clonotype. One junction end does not reproduce the germline sequence, and a read error may be involved. The chain has TRBV7-3 and TRBJ2-3; 8 nucleotides line up with TRBD2. The CDR3 is made up of 14 amino acids. CDR1 and CDR2 (germline): SGHTA, FQGTGA. CDR3 DNA sequence: TGCGCCAGCAGCTTGACTAGCGGCACAGATACGCAGTATTTT. Translation gives CASSLTSGTDTQYF. The whole variable domain, remainder taken from reference TRBV7-3 and TRBJ2-3, is GAGVSQTPSNKVTEKGKYVELRCDPISGHTALYWYRQSLGQGPEFLIYFQGTGAADDSGLPNDRFFAVRPEGSVSTLKIQRTERGDSAVYLCASSLTSGTDTQYFGPGTRLTVL.

The V call is TRBV12-5, the J call TRBJ2-5; weak D call: TRBD1 (6 bases). CDR1 is LGHNT, CDR2 FRNRAP, per germline. The V and J ends lost 2 bases and 2 bases respectively, with 15 bases between them. This CDR3 has 16 residues. This CDR3 reads CASGLIGGQLQETQYF. The CDR3, as DNA: TGTGCTAGTGGTTTGATTGGCGGACAGCTTCAAGAGACCCAGTACTTC.

Only a few counts were recorded for this clonotype. The chain links TRBV20-1 to TRBJ1-2, with D possibly being TRBD1 (5 bases). This CDR3 contains 13 residues. Germline-derived CDR1 and CDR2 are DFQATT and SNEGSKA (reference sequence). Trimming took off 0 bases at V and 7 bases at J, with 12 bases between the two ends. The CDR3 coding sequence is TGCAGTGCTAGAGATAGACGGGACGGTGGCTACACCTTC. The encoded protein is CSARDRRDGGYTF.

This clonotype has more than one count but fewer than ten. V gene TRBV7-2 combines with J gene TRBJ2-5; D call uncertain. This CDR3 has 14 amino acids. The V gene's germline CDR1 is SGHTA and CDR2 FQGNSA. V was cut by 1 base and J by 3 bases, with 9 bases left in between. The CDR3 region is CASSLEYGEETQYF. The DNA of the CDR3 is TGTGCCAGCAGCTTAGAGTATGGAGAAGAGACCCAGTACTTC.

The chain joins TRBV4-2 to TRBJ1-3; D remains unclear. Per the germline V gene, CDR1 is LGHNA and CDR2 is YNFKEQ. Trimming took 7 bases from V and 3 from J, leaving 7 bases between them. There are 12 residues in the CDR3. CDR3 in amino acids: CASTNNGNTIYF. CDR3 in DNA: TGTGCCAGCACCAATAATGGAAACACCATATATTTT.

This clonotype has ten or more counts. The rearrangement joins TRBV7-8 to TRBJ2-5, with 11 positions matching TRBD2. The end of the DNA aligns better with TRBJ2-7, so the J call may be wrong. The germline CDR1 and CDR2 sequences are SGHVS and FQNEAQ. This CDR3 region has 14 residues. The DNA for the CDR3 is TGTGCCAGCAGCGAAACTAGCGGGGGTGACGAGCAGTACTTC. Protein: CASSETSGGDEQYF.

This chain uses TRBV7-2 with TRBJ2-7; the match to TRBD1 covers 10 bases. The length of the CDR3 is 18 residues. J was trimmed by 0 bases and V by 4 bases; bases with no gene match: 12. Germline V gene lookup returns CDR1 SGHTA and CDR2 FQGNSA. The CDR3 coding sequence is TGTGCCAGCAGCTCGAGGACAGGGGGGGCTGGGCGCTCCTACGAGCAGTACTTC. Amino acids: CASSSRTGGAGRSYEQYF.

This clonotype has more than one count but fewer than ten. The chain joins TRBV20-1 to TRBJ2-2; 14 bases are shared with TRBD2. CDR3 length: 17 amino acids. Germline CDR1 reads DFQATT; CDR2 reads SNEGSKA (reference sequence). The trim removed 5 bases at V and 0 bases at J, leaving 5 bases unmatched. The CDR3 DNA follows: TGCAGTGCTTCGCGGACTAGCGGGGGGACGAACACCGGGGAGCTGTTTTTT. Translation gives CSASRTSGGTNTGELFF.

CDR3 coding DNA: TGCGCCAGCAGCCCGGGACTAGCGGCTTACGTCCGGTTCTTC. This codes for CASSPGLAAYVRFF. This chain uses TRBV5-1 with TRBJ2-1; 11 bases match TRBD2. In germline, CDR1 is SGHRS, CDR2 YFSETQ. V shed 4 bases and J 15 bases; nucleotides not matched to a gene: 12. The CDR3 loop spans 14 amino acids.

Only a few counts were recorded for this clonotype. The chain couples TRBV5-5 to TRBJ2-1; 10 positions match TRBD1. The germline CDR1 and CDR2 sequences are SGHKS and YYEKEE (reference sequence). CDR3 size: 18 residues. After removal of 3 bases from V and 12 bases from J, the junction contained 21 bases not matched to a gene. The CDR3 sequence is CASSSPEGQGRLLVVQFF. CDR3 sequence (DNA): TGTGCCAGCAGCTCTCCTGAGGGACAGGGGCGTTTGTTGGTGGTGCAGTTCTTC.

As for this clonotype: Sequence at one end of the junction differs from germline and may be a read error. The J gene is TRBJ2-4, the V gene TRBV5-5; D unresolved. The germline V gene has CDR1 SGHKS and CDR2 YYEKEE (reference sequence). This CDR3 contains 13 residues. CDR3 nucleotide sequence: TGTGCCTGCAGCTCCCGGGTCCCCCTGGAGCAGTACTTC. This encodes CACSSRVPLEQYF.

This clonotype was detected a few times. V gene TRBV9 combines with J gene TRBJ2-1; maybe TRBD1 (6 bases). Trimming shortened V by 0 bases and J by 4 bases, and 14 bases separated the two germline ends. Looked up from germline, CDR1 is SGDLS and CDR2 is YYNGEE. The CDR3 loop spans 16 amino acids. The CDR3 reads CASSVGGQQPYNEQFF. CDR3 bases: TGTGCCAGCAGCGTAGGAGGACAGCAACCGTACAATGAGCAGTTCTTC.

The chain recombines TRBV5-6 with TRBJ2-7; D is unresolved. Near its end, the DNA agrees better with TRBJ2-5, so the J call may be wrong. Germline V gene lookup returns CDR1 SGHDT and CDR2 YYEEEE. The CDR3 is 14 amino acids. CDR3 sequence: CASRQKDKDETQYF. CDR3 DNA sequence: TGTGCCAGCAGACAAAAAGACAAGGACGAGACCCAGTACTTC.

This clonotype was seen ten or more times. CDR3 sequence: CASSLGLPPNEQFF. CDR3 DNA sequence: TGCGCCAGCAGCTTGGGGCTGCCCCCCAATGAGCAGTTCTTC. This chain links TRBV5-1 with TRBJ2-1, with unresolved D. V lost 0 bases and J lost 6, with 10 bases in between. The CDR3 covers 14 residues. Germline V gene data show CDR1 as SGHRS and CDR2 as YFSETQ.

The rearrangement joins TRBV12-3 or TRBV12-4 to TRBJ1-5; no clear D gene. Trimming left V 2 bases short and J 6 bases short, with 8 bases between. The CDR3 runs 13 residues. In DNA, the CDR3 is TGTGCCAGCAGTTTAACGAACATTCAGCCCCAGCATTTT. It encodes CASSLTNIQPQHF.

This chain links TRBV6-5 with TRBJ1-2; TRBD1 is a possible D gene (5 bases). Germline CDR1 MNHEY, CDR2 SVGAGI. This CDR3 is 16 amino acids long. Trimming took off 5 bases at V and 2 bases at J, with 18 bases between the two ends. The CDR3 DNA reads TGTGCCAGCAGTCCAGGGTTAGGGGAAACCAACTATGGCTACACCTTC. It yields the protein CASSPGLGETNYGYTF.

This clonotype was detected only a few times. V gene TRBV20-1 combines with J gene TRBJ2-5; 14 bases map to TRBD2. J was trimmed by 1 base and V by 3 bases; bases with no gene match: 10. Germline V gene lookup returns CDR1 DFQATT and CDR2 SNEGSKA (reference sequence). The CDR3 runs 18 residues. The DNA of the CDR3 is TGCAGTGCTAGCTTTGGGGGACTAGCGGGGGCCATCCAAGAGACCCAGTACTTC. The encoded protein is CSASFGGLAGAIQETQYF.